These 24 T cell receptor beta chains were all obtained from the same sample, sequenced in a study of T cells in Graves' hyperthyroidism and ophthalmopathy. TCR beta CDR3 regions were amplified from RNA transcripts. Initially, a first-round RT-PCR of the TCR CDR3 employed the HTBI primer set. One entry per CDR3 protein, called by TCRdb with MiXCR from the multiplex PCR reads. The data contain some 740,000 distinct CDR3 sequences, 11% to 15% of them singletons. The sample consisted of blood. These receptors all come from a woman in her late teens or twenties with Graves' hyperthyroidism.

There are a few counts of this clonotype. The V and J genes are TRBV10-1 and TRBJ2-4; 8 bases align to TRBD1. Germline lookup yields CDR1 WNHNN and CDR2 SYGVQD (reference sequence). The CDR3 loop spans 14 amino acids. V gave up 7 bases and J gave up 2 bases; unmatched junction bases: 4. The CDR3 DNA reads TGCGCCAGCATTCAGGGGGCAACCAAAAACATTCAGTACTTC. It specifies CASIQGATKNIQYF.

This sequence joins TRBV25-1 and TRBJ1-1; D is unresolved. V lost 3 bases and J 10 bases, leaving 12 bases between the germline ends. The CDR3 is 12 residues long. Per germline, CDR1 MGHDK and CDR2 SYGVNS. CDR3 loop: CASSDEKLGAFF. For the CDR3, the DNA is TGTGCCAGCAGTGATGAAAAGCTTGGAGCTTTCTTT.

The chain links TRBV9 to TRBJ2-2; the D call may be TRBD1 or TRBD2 (5 bases each). The CDR3 consists of 15 residues. The germline V and J ends were trimmed by 2 bases and 0 bases, with 8 bases remaining between them. Germline assignment: CDR1 SGDLS and CDR2 YYNGEE. The CDR3 DNA follows: TGTGCCAGCAGCGTGGGACCTACGAACACCGGGGAGCTGTTTTTT. It specifies CASSVGPTNTGELFF.

Ten or more counts support this clonotype. The chain has TRBV2 and TRBJ1-1; possible D gene TRBD1, 5 bases. The CDR3 length is 16 residues. Trimming pared 7 bases from V and 1 base from J, leaving 19 bases between. Per germline, CDR1 SNHLY and CDR2 FYNNEI. This chain's CDR3 is CASKEGNYGRNTEAFF. The DNA of the CDR3 is TGTGCCAGCAAGGAGGGGAACTATGGTCGGAACACTGAAGCTTTCTTT.

This chain uses TRBV14 with TRBJ2-2; D is possibly TRBD2 (6 bases). The CDR3 runs 15 residues. Germline V lookup: CDR1 SGHDN, CDR2 FVKESK. With 4 bases removed from V and 5 bases from J, the gap between germline ends came to 14 bases. CDR3 nucleotide sequence: TGTGCCAGCAGCCCGGCGGGGATTATTACCGGGGAGCTGTTTTTT. Translating gives CASSPAGIITGELFF.

The chain combines TRBV7-3 with TRBJ1-1; D uncertain. The germline CDR1 and CDR2 sequences are SGHTA and FQGTGA. CDR3 length: 13 residues. Between the trimmed V and J ends, which lost 6 bases and 3 bases, there was a span of 11 bases. CDR3 sequence reads: CASRLGRDTEAFF. The CDR3 DNA follows: TGTGCCAGCAGATTAGGGAGGGACACTGAAGCTTTCTTT.

This clonotype was seen only a few times. This chain connects TRBV4-1 to TRBJ1-4; maybe TRBD1 (6 bases). Germline CDR1 reads MGHRA; CDR2 reads YSYEKL. V lost 0 bases to trimming and J lost 8 bases, with 16 bases between them. The length of the CDR3 is 16 residues. The CDR3 DNA is TGCGCCAGCAGCCAAGATCTAGGGGGGGCCGGAGAAAAACTGTTTTTT. Its translation: CASSQDLGGAGEKLFF.

The chain combines TRBV6-6 with TRBJ2-3, with 7 bases identical to TRBD1. Germline lookup yields CDR1 MNHNY and CDR2 SVGAGI (reference sequence). The V segment lost 0 bases and the J segment 4 bases; nucleotides outside the gene matches: 4. The CDR3 totals 15 residues. The CDR3 DNA reads as TGTGCCAGCAGTTACTCAGGGGGCAACGCAGATACGCAGTATTTT. It encodes CASSYSGGNADTQYF.

This clonotype was counted many times. The chain recombines TRBV5-1 with TRBJ2-7, with D possibly TRBD2 on 5 matching bases. Germline CDR1 and CDR2: SGHRS and YFSETQ. The CDR3 is 14 residues long. V was shortened by 0 bases and J by 2 bases, with 9 bases between the two germline ends. In DNA, the CDR3 is TGCGCCAGCAGCTTGGAGACCGGGACCTACGAGCAGTACTTC. Amino acid sequence: CASSLETGTYEQYF.

The rearrangement joins TRBV6-2 or TRBV6-3 to TRBJ1-5, with D unclear. V gave up 6 bases and J gave up 5 bases, with 17 bases separating them. The CDR3 spans 15 residues. The V gene's germline CDR1 is MNHEY and CDR2 SVGEGT. DNA for the CDR3: TGTGCCAGCAGCGGCTCCGGGAGTATGGATCAGCCCCAGCATTTT. Amino acid sequence: CASSGSGSMDQPQHF.

This clonotype has only a few counts. The gene calls are TRBV7-9 and TRBJ1-5; TRBD1 is a possible D gene (5 bases). Looked up from germline, CDR1 is SEHNR and CDR2 is FQNEAQ (reference sequence). V was pared by 1 base and J by 4 bases, with 11 bases between. The CDR3 has 15 amino acids. The CDR3 region is CASSLGDGINQPQHF. The CDR3 DNA sequence: TGTGCCAGCAGCTTAGGGGACGGGATTAATCAGCCCCAGCATTTT.

This clonotype has just a few counts. This chain joins TRBV2 and TRBJ1-3, with TRBD1 as a possible D gene (6 bases). V lost 7 bases and J 2 bases, leaving 12 bases between the germline ends. This CDR3 has 14 amino acids. Germline assignment: CDR1 SNHLY and CDR2 FYNNEI. CDR3 amino acids: CASTHREPGNTIYF. The CDR3, as DNA: TGTGCCAGCACTCACAGGGAACCTGGAAACACCATATATTTT.

The genes are TRBV6-1 and TRBJ2-2; D unresolved. This CDR3 region has 12 residues. V lost 5 bases and J lost 7, with 8 bases in between. Germline CDR1 MNHNS, CDR2 SASEGT. The CDR3 region is CASSFLDGELFF. For the CDR3, the DNA is TGTGCCAGCAGTTTCCTTGACGGGGAGCTGTTTTTT.

DNA for the CDR3: TGCAGTGCTAGTTCCCGGGGGTCTTCCTACAATGAGCAGTTCTTC. It encodes CSASSRGSSYNEQFF. The chain combines TRBV20-1 with TRBJ2-1; TRBD2 is a possible D gene (6 bases). The CDR3 contains 15 residues. Germline CDR1 is DFQATT and CDR2 is SNEGSKA (reference sequence). V lost 3 bases and J 1 base, leaving 13 bases between the germline ends.

The CDR3 coding sequence is TGTGCCAGCAGTCCCCTAGGGGGGGAAATGGAGCAGTACTTC. Protein product: CASSPLGGEMEQYF. The chain has TRBV27 and TRBJ2-7, with D tentatively TRBD2 (7 bases). Trimming stripped 5 bases from V and 7 bases from J, with 18 bases between. CDR3 size: 14 residues. CDR1 MNHEY and CDR2 SMNVEV come from the germline V gene (reference sequence).

This clonotype was counted between two and nine times. This may be a read error, as it is one base from a much larger clone. V is TRBV18 and J is TRBJ1-1, with no clear D. The CDR3 is made up of 16 amino acids. Germline V CDR1 and CDR2: KGHSH, LQKENI. The germline V and J ends were trimmed by 2 bases and 2 bases, with 15 bases remaining between them. The chain's CDR3 is CASSPAKGITNTEAFF. CDR3 sequence (DNA): TGTGCCAGCTCACCAGCCAAAGGGATCACCAACACTGAAGCTTTCTTT.

This clonotype showed up many times. The chain is built from TRBV7-8 and TRBJ1-5; 8 nucleotides match TRBD1. The V segment lost 4 bases and the J segment 6 bases; nucleotides outside the gene matches: 11. This CDR3 spans 16 amino acids. The germline V gene encodes CDR1 SGHVS and CDR2 FQNEAQ. The CDR3 DNA reads as TGTGCCAGCAGCTCTACAGCTCAGGGGGCAGGTCAGCCCCAGCATTTT. Translated, it gives CASSSTAQGAGQPQHF.

This chain uses TRBV6-2 or TRBV6-3 with TRBJ1-1, with 7 bases matching TRBD1. The germline CDR1 and CDR2 sequences are MNHEY and SVGEGT. The V gene end was trimmed by 6 bases and the J gene end by 4 bases; junction bases not matched to a gene: 11. The CDR3 length is 15 residues. The CDR3 loop reads CASSARVTGPTEAFF. CDR3 sequence (DNA): TGTGCCAGCAGCGCCAGGGTGACAGGGCCCACTGAAGCTTTCTTT.

This chain joins TRBV11-2 and TRBJ2-1; D may be TRBD2 (6 bases). V was clipped by 1 base and J by 2 bases, with 12 bases between them. In germline, CDR1 is SGHAT, CDR2 FQNNGV. This CDR3 is built from 16 residues. Here the CDR3 DNA reads TGTGCCAGCAGCTTAGTATACGGGAGTGCCTACAATGAGCAGTTCTTC. Encoded protein: CASSLVYGSAYNEQFF. Looking up the rest from reference TRBV11-2 and TRBJ2-1 gives the full variable domain: EAGVAQSPRYKIIEKRQSVAFWCNPISGHATLYWYQQILGQGPKLLIQFQNNGVVDDSQLPKDRFSAERLKGVDSTLKIQPAKLEDSAVYLCASSLVYGSAYNEQFFGPGTRLTVL.

This clonotype was found many times. CDR3 sequence reads: CASTTGTFGANVLTF. The CDR3 region has the DNA TGTGCCAGCACCACTGGGACGTTTGGGGCCAACGTCCTGACTTTC. V and J are TRBV6-2 or TRBV6-3 and TRBJ2-6; D possibly matches TRBD1 or TRBD2 (5 bases each). V was cut by 7 bases and J by 3 bases, with 13 bases left in between. Germline CDR1 MNHEY, CDR2 SVGEGT. The CDR3 consists of 15 residues.

In the case of this clonotype: An end of the junction differs from the germline gene, which may be a read error. The J gene is TRBJ2-7, the V gene TRBV5-1; D is ambiguous. CDR1 is SGHRS and CDR2 is YFSETQ in the germline V gene. The CDR3 has 13 amino acids. DNA of the CDR3: TGCGCCAGCCGCTTCGCCGAATCCTACGAGCAGTACTTC. It is translated as CASRFAESYEQYF.

There are many counts of this clonotype. This chain connects TRBV30 to TRBJ1-6; 7 bases line up with TRBD1. Germline CDR1 GTSNPN, CDR2 SVGIG (reference sequence). V shed 4 bases, J shed 10 bases, and the junction held 7 bases outside the gene matches. The CDR3 contains 13 residues. CDR3 sequence reads: CAWTRQGRSPLHF. The CDR3, as DNA: TGTGCCTGGACTCGACAGGGCCGGTCACCCCTCCACTTT.

The V call is TRBV29-1, the J call TRBJ2-7; the D gene is possibly TRBD1 (5 bases). Between the trimmed V and J ends, which lost 6 bases and 2 bases, there was a span of 11 bases. The CDR3 length is 12 residues. Germline-derived CDR1 and CDR2 are SQVTM and ANQGSEA. CDR3 in DNA: TGCAGCGTGTCCAGGGTTCCCTACGAGCAGTACTTC. It codes for CSVSRVPYEQYF.

The J gene is TRBJ1-2, the V gene TRBV29-1, with unresolved D. CDR1 is SQVTM, CDR2 ANQGSEA, per germline. V was trimmed by 3 bases and J by 10 bases, leaving 6 bases between them. The CDR3 sequence is 9 residues long. The DNA of the CDR3 is TGCAGCGTTGATGGCGACTACACCTTC. Its translation: CSVDGDYTF. Together with reference TRBV29-1 and TRBJ1-2, the CDR3 gives the full variable domain: SAVISQKPSRDICQRGTSLTIQCQVDSQVTMMFWYRQQPGQSLTLIATANQGSEATYESGFVIDKFPISRPNLTFSTLTVSNMSPEDSSIYLCSVDGDYTFGSGTRLTVV.